This TCR beta chain is drawn from a study of blood T cell repertoires in COVID-19. Original methodology: Scientists estimated how many nucleated cells there were by amplifying reference gene primers. The table came from immunoSEQ multiplex PCR; TCRdb's copy has only in-frame clones and leaves some out. The V and J calls and clone size were taken over from that table, and D and trimming were inferred from the DNA. The data hold 250,000 to 300,000 clones, with around nine tenths observed a single time. Germline CDR1 reads MNHEY; CDR2 reads SVGAGI. Deletions cut 2 bases from V and 5 bases from J, with 9 bases between. The length of the CDR3 is 13 residues. Participant age was roughly 18 to 100 years, and participants resided in roughly 25 US areas.

V and J are TRBV6-5 and TRBJ2-5, with D perhaps matching TRBD1 (5 bases). This receptor was identified in a woman in her sixties or seventies who had recovered from COVID-19. Specimen: PBMCs or T cells enriched from blood (not recorded which). The CDR3 loop is CASSYEGAETQYF. The DNA of the CDR3 is TGTGCCAGCAGTTACGAAGGGGCTGAGACCCAGTACTTC.